These 15 T cell receptor beta chains came from one sample sequenced in a study of a mutant IDH1 vaccine in newly diagnosed glioma. Stated time point: week 23, last vaccination. Topical imiquimod accompanied each vaccine dose, which consisted of 300 ug of mutant IDH1 20-mer peptide. The method was immunoSEQ multiplex PCR; TCRdb's version includes in-frame clones alone and lacks a portion of them. This sample has approximately 43,000 clones, with 78% found just once. No antigen has been assigned to these receptors. Sample: PBMCs, taken from a glioma patient whose treatment included an IDH1 peptide vaccine. These receptors were taken from a woman aged 35 to 49 with glioma. Some clones in this sample may be carry-over from other donors' samples.

This rearrangement joins TRBV7-9 to TRBJ2-7; D remains unclear. The CDR3 is 13 amino acids. V lost 5 bases, J lost 3 bases, and 11 bases lay in between. Germline CDR1 reads SEHNR; CDR2 reads FQNEAQ (reference sequence). This CDR3 reads CASSPQVGYEQYF. For the CDR3, the DNA is TGTGCCAGCAGCCCACAAGTTGGCTACGAGCAGTACTTC.

The V call is TRBV10-3, the J call TRBJ1-3; the match to TRBD1 covers 7 bases. In germline, CDR1 is ENHRY, CDR2 SYGVKD. The CDR3 totals 15 residues. V shed 8 bases, J shed 0 bases, and the junction held 7 bases outside the gene matches. CDR3: CAILRTGHSGNTIYF. The CDR3 DNA sequence: TGTGCCATCTTAAGGACAGGCCACTCTGGAAACACCATATATTTT.

V and J are TRBV7-8 and TRBJ2-7, with TRBD2 matching over 9 bases. This CDR3 is 16 amino acids long. The J segment lost 7 bases and the V segment lost 2 bases, leaving 12 bases of the junction unmatched. Germline V lookup: CDR1 SGHVS, CDR2 FQNEAQ. In DNA, the CDR3 is TGTGCCAGCAGCTTAATGGGGCGGGAGGGCCTGTGGGAGCAGTACTTC. Its translation: CASSLMGREGLWEQYF.

The chain couples TRBV5-1 to TRBJ2-1, with D perhaps TRBD1 (6 bases). This CDR3 is built from 15 residues. With 5 bases removed from V and 2 bases from J, the gap between germline ends came to 14 bases. CDR1 is SGHRS and CDR2 is YFSETQ in the germline V gene. This CDR3 is CASSQQGSPYNEQFF. The DNA of the CDR3 is TGCGCCAGCAGTCAGCAGGGGTCCCCCTACAATGAGCAGTTCTTC.

The V call is TRBV6-6, the J call TRBJ1-3, with a tentative D call TRBD1 (5 bases). With 7 bases removed from V and 2 bases from J, the gap between germline ends came to 9 bases. Germline V gene sequence: CDR1 MNHNY, CDR2 SVGAGI (reference sequence). The CDR3 covers 13 residues. Here the CDR3 DNA reads TGTGCCAGCACCAAGGGGACTGGAAACACCATATATTTT. Its protein product is CASTKGTGNTIYF.

This chain connects TRBV5-1 to TRBJ2-3; 7 positions match TRBD2. This CDR3 region has 15 residues. Germline loops: CDR1 SGHRS, CDR2 YFSETQ. The trim removed 0 bases at V and 2 bases at J, leaving 3 bases unmatched. DNA for the CDR3: TGCGCCAGCAGCTTGGGCGGGACTAACACAGATACGCAGTATTTT. Translating it yields CASSLGGTNTDTQYF.

The chain is built from TRBV5-6 and TRBJ2-7; weak D call: TRBD2 (5 bases). Germline V gene lookup returns CDR1 SGHDT and CDR2 YYEEEE. This CDR3 is built from 13 residues. Trimming took off 1 base at V and 3 bases at J, with 8 bases between the two ends. CDR3 nucleotides: TGTGCCAGCAGCTTGACGGAGGACTACGAGCAGTACTTC. Amino acid sequence: CASSLTEDYEQYF.

The chain is built from TRBV6-5 and TRBJ1-4, with TRBD1 matching 7 bases. V lost 11 bases, J lost 5 bases, and 5 bases stayed unmatched. The V gene's germline CDR1 is MNHEY and CDR2 SVGAGI. The CDR3 extends over 12 amino acids. The CDR3 here is CARGQPNEKLFF. The CDR3 DNA is TGTGCCCGGGGACAGCCGAATGAAAAACTGTTTTTT.

The chain employs TRBV29-1 and TRBJ2-3; no firm D call. Trimming took off 0 bases at V and 2 bases at J, with 9 bases between the two ends. Germline V gives CDR1 SQVTM, CDR2 ANQGSEA. This CDR3 has 14 amino acids. CDR3 protein: CSVEDGWLTDTQYF. The CDR3 DNA follows: TGCAGCGTTGAAGACGGGTGGCTCACAGATACGCAGTATTTT.

The chain employs TRBV19 and TRBJ2-7; D possibly corresponds to TRBD2 (5 bases). CDR3 length: 15 amino acids. The germline CDR1 and CDR2 sequences are LNHDA and SQIVND (reference sequence). The germline V and J ends were trimmed by 5 bases and 2 bases, with 16 bases remaining between them. CDR3 loop: CASSRWGDSTYEQYF. The DNA of the CDR3 is TGTGCCAGTAGTCGCTGGGGAGATTCGACCTACGAGCAGTACTTC.

The chain joins TRBV1 to TRBJ2-3; the D segment call TRBD2 is taken from the table without a DNA check. TRBV1 is a known pseudogene. The CDR3 runs to 14 residues. CDR3 DNA: TGCACCAGCATGGGGGGGAGGGCCACAGATACGCAGTATTTT. This gives the protein CTSMGGRATDTQYF.

A few counts support this clone. V usage is TRBV19 and J usage is TRBJ1-5; D remains unclear. The CDR3 runs to 15 residues. Germline CDR1 LNHDA, CDR2 SQIVND (reference sequence). Trimming removed 4 bases from V and 7 bases from J, with 17 bases in between. For the CDR3, the DNA is TGTGCCAGTAGTAGAGGAGACCGGGCGGTACAGCCCCAGCATTTT. Translation: CASSRGDRAVQPQHF. Drawing the rest from reference TRBV19 and TRBJ1-5, the complete variable domain is DGGITQSPKYLFRKEGQNVTLSCEQNLNHDAMYWYRQDPGQGLRLIYYSQIVNDFQKGDIAEGYSVSREKKESFPLTVTSAQKNPTAFYLCASSRGDRAVQPQHFGDGTRLSIL.

The chain combines TRBV7-2 with TRBJ1-2, with 8 bases matching TRBD1. The CDR3 runs to 14 residues. Germline lookup yields CDR1 SGHTA and CDR2 FQGNSA. In nucleotides, the CDR3 is TGTGACCCCCCGGGACAGGTTCTTTCCTATGGCTACACCTTC. It is translated as CDPPGQVLSYGYTF. Complete variable domain (other parts from reference TRBV7-2 and TRBJ1-2): GAGVSQSPSNKVTEKGKDVELRCDPISGHTALYWYRQSLGQGLEFLIYFQGNSAPDKSGLPSDRFSAERTGGSVSTLTIQRTQQEDSAVYLCDPPGQVLSYGYTFGSGTRLTVV.

J is TRBJ1-5 and V is TRBV27; no firm D call. The V end was cut by 0 bases, the J end by 6 bases, with 9 bases between. The CDR3 contains 14 residues. The germline gives CDR1 MNHEY, CDR2 SMNVEV (reference sequence). The CDR3 DNA sequence: TGTGCCAGCAGTTTATCTGGGGTCGGTCAGCCCCAGCATTTT. Translated, it gives CASSLSGVGQPQHF.

The gene calls are TRBV7-2 and TRBJ2-7; D is unresolved. The ends were cut back, 2 bases at V and 2 bases at J, with 7 bases in the middle. This CDR3 contains 13 residues. CDR1 is SGHTA, CDR2 FQGNSA, per germline. CDR3 region: CASSLRAAYEQYF. The CDR3 region has the DNA TGTGCCAGCAGCTTACGGGCGGCCTACGAGCAGTACTTC.